Described below is a single TCR beta chain sequence and its context. V dropped 6 bases and J dropped 4 bases, with 13 bases sitting between them. The CDR3 runs to 13 residues. The V gene's germline CDR1 is MNHNY and CDR2 SVGAGI (reference sequence). This sample was included in a study of a mutant IDH1 vaccine in newly diagnosed glioma. Time point specified: baseline, week 1 (first vaccination visit). Treatment indicated: pre-vaccination baseline after standard-of-care therapy. Profiled with immunoSEQ multiplex PCR; TCRdb holds only in-frame clones, not every one. The repertoire holds tens of thousands of clones, with roughly 80% as singletons.

This clonotype originated in a woman aged 40 to 50 with glioma. The sequenced sample was PBMCs, obtained from a glioma patient treated with radiotherapy, temozolomide or both. The J gene is TRBJ2-7, the V gene TRBV6-6; D might be TRBD2 (5 bases). The CDR3, as DNA: TGTGCCAGCAGGCTCGAGGGCTCGTACGAGCAGTACTTC. This translates into CASRLEGSYEQYF.